These T cell receptor beta chains were read from a single sample in a study of blood T cell repertoires in COVID-19. TCRdb's copy holds only in-frame clones and misses some; the assay was immunoSEQ multiplex PCR. Counted here are nearly 110,000 clones, approximately 84% occurring once; the ten biggest clones make up 14%. The sequencing input was peripheral blood. All receptors derive from a woman aged 55-69 years with acute or convalescent COVID-19. CDR3s include the opening cysteine and the closing phenylalanine or tryptophan. Fields, in order: CDR3 protein, CDR3 DNA, V gene, D gene, clone size, J gene. D genes are given only for firm matches. Clone size is shown for a subset of rows, as once, few, many or a class of expanded clone.

cdr3_aa: CAWSREGSSYNEQFF; cdr3_nt: TGTGCCTGGAGTAGGGAGGGGAGCTCCTACAATGAGCAGTTCTTC; v_call: TRBV30; d_call: TRBD2; clone_size: .; j_call: TRBJ2-1
cdr3_aa: CASSQDVWGYGNTIYF; cdr3_nt: TGTGCCAGCAGCCAAGATGTTTGGGGCTATGGAAACACCATATATTTT; v_call: TRBV3-1/TRBV3-2; d_call: .; clone_size: .; j_call: TRBJ1-3
cdr3_aa: CASSQDPSPGTGSFGNTIYF; cdr3_nt: TGTGCCAGCAGCCAAGATCCGTCCCCGGGGACAGGGAGCTTTGGAAACACCATATATTTT; v_call: TRBV14; d_call: TRBD1; clone_size: .; j_call: TRBJ1-3
cdr3_aa: CASSTTKDTEAFF; cdr3_nt: TGTGCCAGTAGTACCACTAAAGACACTGAAGCTTTCTTT; v_call: TRBV19; d_call: .; clone_size: .; j_call: TRBJ1-1
cdr3_aa: CASSDWEGEEAFF; cdr3_nt: TGTGCCAGCTCCGATTGGGAGGGAGAGGAAGCTTTCTTT; v_call: TRBV27; d_call: .; clone_size: few; j_call: TRBJ1-1
cdr3_aa: CASALRVGYEQYF; cdr3_nt: TGTGCCAGCGCACTGCGGGTAGGGTACGAGCAGTACTTC; v_call: TRBV27; d_call: .; clone_size: .; j_call: TRBJ2-7
cdr3_aa: CASSQWTGGAVGYTF; cdr3_nt: TGTGCCAGCAGCCAGTGGACAGGGGGCGCTGTGGGCTACACCTTC; v_call: TRBV3-1/TRBV3-2; d_call: TRBD1; clone_size: .; j_call: TRBJ1-2
cdr3_aa: CAGANRGDTQYF; cdr3_nt: TGTGCCGGGGCGAACAGGGGCGATACGCAGTATTTT; v_call: TRBV5-4; d_call: TRBD1; clone_size: .; j_call: TRBJ2-3
cdr3_aa: CASSFANTGELFF; cdr3_nt: TGCGCCAGCAGCTTCGCGAACACCGGGGAGCTGTTTTTT; v_call: TRBV5-1; d_call: .; clone_size: .; j_call: TRBJ2-2
cdr3_aa: CASSIPTSPSTDTQYF; cdr3_nt: TGCGCCAGCAGCATCCCGACTAGCCCTAGCACAGATACGCAGTATTTT; v_call: TRBV5-1; d_call: TRBD2; clone_size: .; j_call: TRBJ2-3
cdr3_aa: CASSLSGTGGYYEQYF; cdr3_nt: TGTGCCAGCAGTTTATCCGGGACAGGGGGGTACTACGAGCAGTACTTC; v_call: TRBV27; d_call: TRBD1; clone_size: .; j_call: TRBJ2-7
cdr3_aa: CASRLVKETQYF; cdr3_nt: TGTGCCAGCAGGCTAGTGAAGGAGACCCAGTACTTC; v_call: TRBV5-8; d_call: .; clone_size: .; j_call: TRBJ2-5
cdr3_aa: CASSFAVSTDTQYF; cdr3_nt: TGTGCCAGCAGCTTTGCGGTTAGCACAGATACGCAGTATTTT; v_call: TRBV5-5; d_call: .; clone_size: .; j_call: TRBJ2-3
cdr3_aa: CASSGIQGNTEAFF; cdr3_nt: TGCGCCAGCAGCGGGATACAGGGGAACACTGAAGCTTTCTTT; v_call: TRBV5-1; d_call: .; clone_size: few; j_call: TRBJ1-1
cdr3_aa: CASSLGTSGGSTDTQYF; cdr3_nt: TGCGCCAGCAGCTTGGGGACTAGCGGGGGAAGCACAGATACGCAGTATTTT; v_call: TRBV5-1; d_call: TRBD2; clone_size: .; j_call: TRBJ2-3
cdr3_aa: CASSHAYTGELFF; cdr3_nt: TGTGCCAGCTCACATGCGTACACCGGGGAGCTGTTTTTT; v_call: TRBV18; d_call: .; clone_size: few; j_call: TRBJ2-2
cdr3_aa: CASRGGSPYNEQFF; cdr3_nt: TGTGCCAGCAGGGGCGGGAGCCCCTACAATGAGCAGTTCTTC; v_call: TRBV27; d_call: TRBD2; clone_size: .; j_call: TRBJ2-1
cdr3_aa: CASSEGEEQPQHF; cdr3_nt: TGTGCCAGCAGTGAAGGGGAGGAACAGCCCCAGCATTTT; v_call: TRBV6-1; d_call: .; clone_size: .; j_call: TRBJ1-5
cdr3_aa: CATSVARETQYF; cdr3_nt: TGTGCCACCAGTGTTGCTCGGGAGACCCAGTACTTC; v_call: TRBV24-1; d_call: .; clone_size: .; j_call: TRBJ2-5
cdr3_aa: CASSFGQGRDEQYF; cdr3_nt: TGCGCCAGCAGCTTCGGACAGGGAAGGGACGAGCAGTACTTC; v_call: TRBV5-1; d_call: TRBD1; clone_size: .; j_call: TRBJ2-7
cdr3_aa: CASSLQGAQTEAFF; cdr3_nt: TGCGCCAGCAGCTTGCAGGGGGCGCAGACTGAAGCTTTCTTT; v_call: TRBV5-1; d_call: TRBD1; clone_size: .; j_call: TRBJ1-1
cdr3_aa: CASYPGQGTGYTF; cdr3_nt: TGCGCCAGTTATCCGGGACAGGGGACGGGCTACACCTTC; v_call: TRBV4-1; d_call: TRBD1; clone_size: .; j_call: TRBJ1-2
cdr3_aa: CTGDRDISEAFF; cdr3_nt: TGCACCGGAGACAGGGATATATCTGAAGCTTTCTTT; v_call: TRBV29-1; d_call: TRBD1; clone_size: .; j_call: TRBJ1-1
cdr3_aa: CASSPLGGPSETQYF; cdr3_nt: TGTGCCAGCTCACCACTGGGGGGGCCGTCAGAGACCCAGTACTTC; v_call: TRBV18; d_call: .; clone_size: .; j_call: TRBJ2-5
cdr3_aa: CAWRLGGGPTQYF; cdr3_nt: TGTGCCTGGAGATTGGGGGGGGGTCCTACGCAGTATTTT; v_call: TRBV30; d_call: TRBD2; clone_size: .; j_call: TRBJ2-3
cdr3_aa: CASSLGTGSTDTQYF; cdr3_nt: TGTGCCAGCAGCTTAGGGACAGGAAGCACAGATACGCAGTATTTT; v_call: TRBV7-9; d_call: TRBD1; clone_size: .; j_call: TRBJ2-3
cdr3_aa: CASSQDPRYTATNEKLFF; cdr3_nt: TGTGCCAGCAGCCAAGATCCACGCTACACAGCAACTAATGAAAAACTGTTTTTT; v_call: TRBV4-2; d_call: .; clone_size: .; j_call: TRBJ1-4